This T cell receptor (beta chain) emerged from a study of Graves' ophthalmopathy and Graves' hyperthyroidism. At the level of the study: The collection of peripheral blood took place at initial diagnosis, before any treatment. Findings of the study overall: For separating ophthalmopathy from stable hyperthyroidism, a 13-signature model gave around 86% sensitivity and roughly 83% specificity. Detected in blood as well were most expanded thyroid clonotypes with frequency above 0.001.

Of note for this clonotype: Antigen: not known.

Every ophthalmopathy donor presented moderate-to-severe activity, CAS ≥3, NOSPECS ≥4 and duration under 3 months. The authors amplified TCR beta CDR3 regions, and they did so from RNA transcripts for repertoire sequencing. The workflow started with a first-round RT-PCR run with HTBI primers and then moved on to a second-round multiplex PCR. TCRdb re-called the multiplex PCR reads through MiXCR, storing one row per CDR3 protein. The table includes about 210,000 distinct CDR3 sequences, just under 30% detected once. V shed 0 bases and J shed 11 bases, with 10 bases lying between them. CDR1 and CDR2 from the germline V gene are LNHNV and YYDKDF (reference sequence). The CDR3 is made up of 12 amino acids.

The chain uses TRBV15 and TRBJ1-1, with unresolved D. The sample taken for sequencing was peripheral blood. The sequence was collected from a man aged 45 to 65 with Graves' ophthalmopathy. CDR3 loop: CATSRDRAKAFF. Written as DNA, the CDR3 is TGTGCCACCAGCAGAGATCGCGCGAAGGCTTTCTTT. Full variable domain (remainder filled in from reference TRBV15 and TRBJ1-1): DAMVIQNPRYQVTQFGKPVTLSCSQTLNHNVMYWYQQKSSQAPKLLFHYYDKDFNNEADTPDNFQSRRPNTSFCFLDIRSPGLGDTAMYLCATSRDRAKAFFGQGTRLTVV.